A single sample is the source of the 4 T cell receptor beta chains below, sequenced in a study of OX40 agonist ivuxolimab in advanced cancers. TCRdb's copy holds only in-frame clones and misses some; the assay was immunoSEQ multiplex PCR. The table shows tens of thousands of clones, with 70% to 90% occurring only once. The sequencing here drew on CD4+ or CD8+ T cells sorted from blood, taken in a trial of the OX40 agonist ivuxolimab. The receptors stem from an adult with an advanced solid tumor such as melanoma, head and neck, liver or kidney cancer.

The rearrangement uses TRBV6-5 and TRBJ2-2; D may correspond to TRBD1 or TRBD2 (5 bases each). The CDR3 is 15 residues long. V was clipped by 2 bases and J by 3 bases, with 10 bases between them. The germline gives CDR1 MNHEY, CDR2 SVGAGI. CDR3 bases: TGTGCCAGCAGTTACGGGACCAAATACACCGGGGAGCTGTTTTTT. This sequence encodes CASSYGTKYTGELFF.

This clone occurred once. This chain connects TRBV11-2 to TRBJ1-3; possibly TRBD1 for D (5 bases). This CDR3 comprises 14 residues. The V and J ends lost 1 base and 7 bases respectively, with 11 bases between them. Germline assignment: CDR1 SGHAT and CDR2 FQNNGV. The DNA for the CDR3 is TGTGCCAGCAGCTTAGGGGGGAGGCGTAACACCATATATTTT. Residues: CASSLGGRRNTIYF.

The gene calls are TRBV10-3 and TRBJ2-1; D assignment may be TRBD1 or TRBD2 (5 bases each). CDR3 length: 15 residues. V gave up 6 bases and J gave up 6 bases, with 18 bases separating them. Looked up from germline, CDR1 is ENHRY and CDR2 is SYGVKD. This CDR3 reads CAISSGGPGGNEQFF. Written as DNA, the CDR3 is TGTGCCATCAGCAGCGGCGGTCCTGGGGGCAATGAGCAGTTCTTC.

V and J are TRBV14 and TRBJ1-6; D gene unclear. The CDR3 consists of 14 residues. Germline V CDR1 and CDR2: SGHDN, FVKESK. The V end lost 1 base, the J end lost 9 bases, and 10 bases lay between the germline ends. Here the CDR3 DNA reads TGTGCCAGCAGCCAAGGCAAGCGGCTTTCACCCCTCCACTTT. This codes for CASSQGKRLSPLHF.